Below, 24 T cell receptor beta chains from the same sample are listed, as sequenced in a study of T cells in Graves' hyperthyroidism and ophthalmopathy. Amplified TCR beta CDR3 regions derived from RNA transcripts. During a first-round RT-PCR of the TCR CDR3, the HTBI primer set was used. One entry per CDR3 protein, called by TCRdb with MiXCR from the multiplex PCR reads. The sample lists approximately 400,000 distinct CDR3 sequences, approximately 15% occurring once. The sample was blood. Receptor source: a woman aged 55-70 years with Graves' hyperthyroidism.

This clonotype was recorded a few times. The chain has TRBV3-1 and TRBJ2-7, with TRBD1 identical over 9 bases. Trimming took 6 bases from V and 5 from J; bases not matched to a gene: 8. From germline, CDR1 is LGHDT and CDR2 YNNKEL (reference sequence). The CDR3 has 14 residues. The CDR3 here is CASSYPGQGDEQYF. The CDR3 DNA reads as TGTGCCAGCAGTTACCCGGGACAGGGCGACGAGCAGTACTTC.

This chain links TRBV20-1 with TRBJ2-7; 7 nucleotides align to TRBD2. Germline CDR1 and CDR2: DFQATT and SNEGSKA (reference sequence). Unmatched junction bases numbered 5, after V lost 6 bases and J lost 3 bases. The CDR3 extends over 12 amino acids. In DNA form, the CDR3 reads TGCAGTGCGTGGCGGGAGAACTACGAGCAGTACTTC. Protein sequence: CSAWRENYEQYF.

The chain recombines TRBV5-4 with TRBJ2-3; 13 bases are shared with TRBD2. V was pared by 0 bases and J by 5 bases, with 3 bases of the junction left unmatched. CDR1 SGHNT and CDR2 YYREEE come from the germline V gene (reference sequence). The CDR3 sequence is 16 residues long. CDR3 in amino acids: CASSLVWTSGRDTQYF. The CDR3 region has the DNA TGTGCCAGCAGCTTGGTGTGGACTAGCGGGAGAGATACGCAGTATTTT.

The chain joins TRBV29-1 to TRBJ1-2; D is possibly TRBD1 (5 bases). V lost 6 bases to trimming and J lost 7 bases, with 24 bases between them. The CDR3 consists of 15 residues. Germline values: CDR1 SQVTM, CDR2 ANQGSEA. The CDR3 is CSVGPTGSRPFGYTF. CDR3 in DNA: TGCAGCGTGGGACCGACGGGGTCCCGACCGTTTGGCTACACCTTC.

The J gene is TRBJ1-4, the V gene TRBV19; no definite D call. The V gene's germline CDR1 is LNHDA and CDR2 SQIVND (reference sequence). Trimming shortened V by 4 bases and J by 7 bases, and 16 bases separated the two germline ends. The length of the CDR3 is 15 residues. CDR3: CASSNGPGVGEKLFF. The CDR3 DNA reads TGTGCCAGTAGTAATGGTCCCGGCGTTGGTGAAAAACTGTTTTTT. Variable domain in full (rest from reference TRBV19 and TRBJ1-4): DGGITQSPKYLFRKEGQNVTLSCEQNLNHDAMYWYRQDPGQGLRLIYYSQIVNDFQKGDIAEGYSVSREKKESFPLTVTSAQKNPTAFYLCASSNGPGVGEKLFFGSGTQLSVL.

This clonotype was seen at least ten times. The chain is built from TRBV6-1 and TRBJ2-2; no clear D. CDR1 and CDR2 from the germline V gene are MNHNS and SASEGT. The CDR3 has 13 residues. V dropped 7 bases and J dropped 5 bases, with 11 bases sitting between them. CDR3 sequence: CASTWKETGELFF. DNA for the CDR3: TGTGCCAGCACCTGGAAGGAAACCGGGGAGCTGTTTTTT.

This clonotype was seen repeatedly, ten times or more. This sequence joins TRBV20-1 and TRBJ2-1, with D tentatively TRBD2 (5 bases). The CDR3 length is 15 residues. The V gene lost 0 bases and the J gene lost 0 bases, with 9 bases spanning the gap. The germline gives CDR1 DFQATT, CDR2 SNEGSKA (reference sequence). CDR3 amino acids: CSARDHAGSYNEQFF. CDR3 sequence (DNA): TGCAGTGCTAGAGATCACGCGGGCTCCTACAATGAGCAGTTCTTC.

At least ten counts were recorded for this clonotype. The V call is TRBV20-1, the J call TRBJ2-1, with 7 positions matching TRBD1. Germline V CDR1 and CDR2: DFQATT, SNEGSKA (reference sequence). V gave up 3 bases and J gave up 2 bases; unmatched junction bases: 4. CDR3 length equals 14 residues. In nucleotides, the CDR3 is TGCAGTGCTAGTCGACAGGGACCCTACAATGAGCAGTTCTTC. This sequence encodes CSASRQGPYNEQFF.

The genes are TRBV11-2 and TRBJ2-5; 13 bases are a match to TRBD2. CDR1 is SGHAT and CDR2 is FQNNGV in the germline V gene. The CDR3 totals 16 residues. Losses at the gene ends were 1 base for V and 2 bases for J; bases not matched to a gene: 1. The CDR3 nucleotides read TGTGCCAGCAGCTTAGCGGGACTAGCGGGACAAGAGACCCAGTACTTC. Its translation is CASSLAGLAGQETQYF.

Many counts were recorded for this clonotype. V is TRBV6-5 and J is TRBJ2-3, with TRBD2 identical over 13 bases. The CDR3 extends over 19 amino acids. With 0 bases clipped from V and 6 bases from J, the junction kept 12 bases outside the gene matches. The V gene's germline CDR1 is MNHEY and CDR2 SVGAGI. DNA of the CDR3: TGTGCCAGCAGTTACTCGGAACGGAGACTAGCGGGAGGTTACGATACGCAGTATTTT. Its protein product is CASSYSERRLAGGYDTQYF.

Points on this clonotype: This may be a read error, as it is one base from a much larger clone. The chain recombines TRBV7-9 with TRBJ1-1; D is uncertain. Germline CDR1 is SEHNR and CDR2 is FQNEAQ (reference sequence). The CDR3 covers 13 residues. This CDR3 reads CANSLADVGEAFF. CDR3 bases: TGTGCCAACAGCTTAGCGGACGTAGGTGAAGCTTTCTTT.

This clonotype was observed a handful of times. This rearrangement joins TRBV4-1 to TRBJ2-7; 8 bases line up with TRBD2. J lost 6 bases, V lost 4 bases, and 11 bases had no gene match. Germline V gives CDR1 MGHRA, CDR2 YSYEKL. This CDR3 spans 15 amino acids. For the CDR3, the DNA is TGCGCCAGCAGCCCCGAATTGGCGGGAGGTGGCGAGCAGTACTTC. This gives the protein CASSPELAGGGEQYF.

CDR3 sequence: CASSSQWGTEAFF. The CDR3 bases are TGTGCCAGCAGCTCGCAGTGGGGGACTGAAGCTTTCTTT. V and J are TRBV5-8 and TRBJ1-1, with a tentative D call TRBD1 (5 bases). This CDR3 is built from 13 residues. The V gene's germline CDR1 is SGHTS and CDR2 YDEGEE. Between the trimmed V and J ends, which lost 3 bases and 5 bases, there was a span of 11 bases.

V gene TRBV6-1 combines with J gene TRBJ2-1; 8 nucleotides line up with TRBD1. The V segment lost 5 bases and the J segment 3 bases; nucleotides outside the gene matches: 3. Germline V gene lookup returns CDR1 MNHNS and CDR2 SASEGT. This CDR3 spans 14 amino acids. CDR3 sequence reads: CASSLGQVYNEQFF. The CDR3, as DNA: TGTGCCAGCAGTTTGGGACAGGTCTACAATGAGCAGTTCTTC.

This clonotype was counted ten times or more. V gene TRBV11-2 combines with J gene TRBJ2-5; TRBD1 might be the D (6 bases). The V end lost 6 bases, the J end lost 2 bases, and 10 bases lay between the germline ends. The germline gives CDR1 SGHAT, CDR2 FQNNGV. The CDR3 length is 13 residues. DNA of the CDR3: TGTGCCAGCAGACATGACAGGCAAGAGACCCAGTACTTC. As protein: CASRHDRQETQYF.

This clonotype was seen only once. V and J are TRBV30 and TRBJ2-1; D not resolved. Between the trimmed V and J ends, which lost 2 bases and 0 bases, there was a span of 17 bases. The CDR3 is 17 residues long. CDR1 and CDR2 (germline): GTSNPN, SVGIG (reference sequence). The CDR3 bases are TGTGCCTGGAGTATAGAGCTTCCCTGGAGCTCCTACAATGAGCAGTTCTTC. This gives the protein CAWSIELPWSSYNEQFF. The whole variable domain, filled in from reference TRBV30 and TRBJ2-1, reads SQTIHQWPATLVQPVGSPLSLECTVEGTSNPNLYWYRQAAGRGLQLLFYSVGIGQISSEVPQNLSASRPQDRQFILSSKKLLLSDSGFYLCAWSIELPWSSYNEQFFGPGTRLTVL.

The CDR3 is CSARPTSGSNPDTQYF. The DNA of the CDR3 is TGCAGTGCTAGACCGACTAGCGGGAGTAATCCGGATACGCAGTATTTT. The chain couples TRBV20-1 to TRBJ2-3; 12 bases are shared with TRBD2. The CDR3 covers 16 residues. Trimming cost V 2 bases and J 6 bases; bases outside gene matches: 9. CDR1 is DFQATT, CDR2 SNEGSKA, per germline (reference sequence).

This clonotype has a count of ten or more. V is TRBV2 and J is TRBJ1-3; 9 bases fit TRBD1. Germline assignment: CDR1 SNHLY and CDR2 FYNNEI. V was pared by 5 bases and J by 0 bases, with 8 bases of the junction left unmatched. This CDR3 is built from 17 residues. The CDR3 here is CASSKDRGSLSGNTIYF. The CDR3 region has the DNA TGTGCCAGCAGTAAGGACAGGGGATCTCTCTCTGGAAACACCATATATTTT.

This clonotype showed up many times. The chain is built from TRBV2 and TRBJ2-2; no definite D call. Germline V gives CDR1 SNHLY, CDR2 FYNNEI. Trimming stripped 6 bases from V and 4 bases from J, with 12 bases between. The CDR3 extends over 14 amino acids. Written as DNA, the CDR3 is TGTGCCAGCAGCGGTGACCGGGCCACCGGGGAGCTGTTTTTT. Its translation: CASSGDRATGELFF.

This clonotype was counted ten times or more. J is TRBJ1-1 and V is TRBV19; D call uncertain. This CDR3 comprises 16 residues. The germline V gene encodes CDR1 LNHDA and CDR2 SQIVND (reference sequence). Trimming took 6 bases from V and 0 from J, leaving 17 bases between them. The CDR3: CASREHLGVMNTEAFF. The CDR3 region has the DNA TGTGCCAGTAGAGAACATCTCGGGGTCATGAACACTGAAGCTTTCTTT. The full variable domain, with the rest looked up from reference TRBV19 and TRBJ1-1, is DGGITQSPKYLFRKEGQNVTLSCEQNLNHDAMYWYRQDPGQGLRLIYYSQIVNDFQKGDIAEGYSVSREKKESFPLTVTSAQKNPTAFYLCASREHLGVMNTEAFFGQGTRLTVV.

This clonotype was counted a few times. This CDR3 reads CASSLGLGGGYSNQPQHF. CDR3 DNA: TGTGCCAGCAGCTTAGGATTGGGCGGGGGATATAGCAATCAGCCCCAGCATTTT. The V call is TRBV7-9, the J call TRBJ1-5; perhaps TRBD1 as D (5 bases). This CDR3 spans 18 amino acids. Trimming took off 1 base at V and 0 bases at J, with 16 bases between the two ends. Germline V gene data show CDR1 as SEHNR and CDR2 as FQNEAQ (reference sequence).

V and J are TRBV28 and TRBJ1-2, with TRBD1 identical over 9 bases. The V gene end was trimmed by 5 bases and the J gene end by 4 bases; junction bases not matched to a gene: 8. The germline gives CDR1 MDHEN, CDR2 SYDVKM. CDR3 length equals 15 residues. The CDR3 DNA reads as TGTGCCAGCAGTATAACAGGGGGCGCTGGCTATGGCTACACCTTC. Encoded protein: CASSITGGAGYGYTF.

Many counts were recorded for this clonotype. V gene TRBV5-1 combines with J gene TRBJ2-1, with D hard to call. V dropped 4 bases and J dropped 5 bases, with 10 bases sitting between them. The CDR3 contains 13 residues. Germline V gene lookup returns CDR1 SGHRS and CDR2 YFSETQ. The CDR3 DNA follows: TGCGCCAGCAGCCTGGACGGTCACAATGAGCAGTTCTTC. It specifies CASSLDGHNEQFF.

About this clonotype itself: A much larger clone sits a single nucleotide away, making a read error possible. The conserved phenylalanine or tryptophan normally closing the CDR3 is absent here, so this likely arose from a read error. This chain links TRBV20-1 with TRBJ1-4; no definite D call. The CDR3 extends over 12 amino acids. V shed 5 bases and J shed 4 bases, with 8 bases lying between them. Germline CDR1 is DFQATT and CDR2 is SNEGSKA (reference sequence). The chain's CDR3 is CSAGPDNEKLFS. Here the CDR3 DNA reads TGCAGTGCTGGGCCTGATAATGAAAAACTGTTTTCT.